This T cell receptor (beta chain) was documented in a study of blood T cell repertoires in COVID-19. Study-level background: Sites across the United States, Italy and Spain contributed samples from acute and convalescent COVID-19. From T cells, B-cell-depleted T cells, or PBMCs came the material, which was cDNA or gDNA.

The CDR3 spans 15 residues. The germline V gene has CDR1 SGHDT and CDR2 YYEEEE. Trimming stripped 0 bases from V and 7 bases from J, with 14 bases between. Assay used: immunoSEQ multiplex PCR; TCRdb lists only in-frame clones, some missing. The data show 150,000 to 160,000 clones, about 85% seen once. While infection was still active, Seattle patients were enrolled and then followed longitudinally. This sequence originates from a man aged 55 to 69 with COVID-19, enrolled during active disease. The sequenced sample was peripheral blood. The V and J genes are TRBV5-6 and TRBJ1-5; a weak D match, TRBD1 (5 bases). CDR3 DNA: TGTGCCAGCAGCTTGGAGGGTTCGGGGGTCCAGCCCCAGCATTTT. Translated: CASSLEGSGVQPQHF. The variable domain in full, with the rest retrieved from reference TRBV5-6 and TRBJ1-5, is DAGVTQSPTHLIKTRGQQVTLRCSPKSGHDTVSWYQQALGQGPQFIFQYYEEEERQRGNFPDRFSGHQFPNYSSELNVNALLLGDSALYLCASSLEGSGVQPQHFGDGTRLSIL.